These 6 T cell receptor beta chains originate from one sample sequenced in a study of blood T cell repertoires in COVID-19. Profiled with immunoSEQ multiplex PCR; TCRdb holds only in-frame clones, not every one. The sample contains around 110,000 clones, 90% of which appear only once. Sequenced input: peripheral blood. The receptors stem from a human donor with active COVID-19. The donor label of this sample is uncertain.

This clone came up once. This chain connects TRBV7-2 to TRBJ2-2; 8 nucleotides align to TRBD2. Germline loops: CDR1 SGHTA, CDR2 FQGNSA. The V segment lost 4 bases and the J segment 1 base; nucleotides outside the gene matches: 2. The CDR3 sequence is 15 residues long. The CDR3 coding sequence is TGTGCCAGCAGCTGGACTAGCCGGAACACCGGGGAGCTGTTTTTT. Translation: CASSWTSRNTGELFF.

This chain connects TRBV7-3 to TRBJ2-2, with 7 bases identical to TRBD1. Germline CDR1 reads SGHTA; CDR2 reads FQGTGA. V lost 5 bases, J lost 0 bases, and 3 bases stayed unmatched. This CDR3 comprises 15 residues. The DNA of the CDR3 is TGTGCCAGCAGCCAAGGGACAGCGAACACCGGGGAGCTGTTTTTT. It encodes CASSQGTANTGELFF.

The chain is built from TRBV5-1 and TRBJ1-2; a weak D match, TRBD1 (6 bases). CDR3 length: 16 residues. V lost 1 base and J 2 bases, leaving 15 bases between the germline ends. CDR1 and CDR2 (germline): SGHRS, YFSETQ. CDR3 coding DNA: TGCGCCAGCAGCTTGAGCGCCGGGACACTAAACTATGGCTACACCTTC. Amino acids: CASSLSAGTLNYGYTF.

The V call is TRBV7-8, the J call TRBJ1-2; D is unclear. CDR3 length equals 11 residues. From germline, CDR1 is SGHVS and CDR2 FQNEAQ. With 4 bases removed from V and 5 bases from J, the gap between germline ends came to 5 bases. DNA of the CDR3: TGTGCCAGCAGCTCTCAGTATGGCTACACCTTC. It specifies CASSSQYGYTF.

The V and J genes are TRBV18 and TRBJ1-3; no clear D. This CDR3 contains 14 residues. Germline V gene sequence: CDR1 KGHSH, CDR2 LQKENI. Trimming removed 3 bases from V and 3 bases from J, with 9 bases in between. DNA of the CDR3: TGTGCCAGCTCACCGGAGGCCTATGGAAACACCATATATTTT. It specifies CASSPEAYGNTIYF.

The chain is built from TRBV12-3 or TRBV12-4 and TRBJ2-1; possible D gene TRBD2, 5 bases. V was pared by 10 bases and J by 4 bases, with 14 bases between. CDR3 length: 13 amino acids. CDR3 amino acids: CAIIGERYNEQFF. DNA of the CDR3: TGTGCCATCATCGGGGAGCGATACAATGAGCAGTTCTTC.